These T cell receptor beta chains were read from a single sample in a study of molecular identifiers for immune sequencing clone quantification. One entry per CDR3 protein, called by TCRdb with MiXCR from the PCR reads. This table has tens of thousands of distinct CDR3 sequences, 19% appearing once. Sequencing used naive CD8+ T cells from blood, with Jurkat cell RNA spiked in. The receptors were gathered from a human donor in good health. Some libraries in this study had Jurkat cell RNA spiked in. Each CDR3 is given with its conserved first and last residue. A D gene is named only where the DNA matches it firmly. Size is stated for part of the rows, as once, few or many counts, or as a class when the clone is expanded.

length: 13
J: TRBJ2-7
V: TRBV6-1
size: .
D: .
DNA: TGTGCCACAGAGGGAAGTCGCTCCTACGAGCAGTACTTC
CDR3: CATEGSRSYEQYF

length: 10
J: TRBJ2-1
V: TRBV5-4
size: many
D: .
DNA: TGTGCCAGCAGCTTGGGTTCGGAGTTCTTC
CDR3: CASSLGSEFF

length: 15
J: TRBJ2-1
V: TRBV14
size: .
D: .
DNA: TGTGCCAGCAGCCAACTAGCGAAGGCACACAATGAGCAGTTCTTC
CDR3: CASSQLAKAHNEQFF

length: 17
J: TRBJ2-3
V: TRBV13
size: many
D: .
DNA: TGTGCCAGCAGCTTAGGCCTTCGTAGCGGAACCACAGATACGCAGTATTTT
CDR3: CASSLGLRSGTTDTQYF

length: 12
J: TRBJ2-4
V: TRBV19
size: many
D: .
DNA: TGTGCCAGTAGCCCGGACATGCCCATTCAGTACTTC
CDR3: CASSPDMPIQYF

length: 13
J: TRBJ2-7
V: TRBV6-5
size: .
D: .
DNA: TGTGCCAGCAGCCCGGGATTCTCCTACGAGCAGTACTTC
CDR3: CASSPGFSYEQYF

length: 12
J: TRBJ2-7
V: TRBV10-3
size: .
D: TRBD2
DNA: TGTGCCGTCAGTATGGGAGGGGCCGAGCAGTACTTC
CDR3: CAVSMGGAEQYF

length: 16
J: TRBJ1-1
V: TRBV7-2
size: few
D: .
DNA: TGTGCCAGCAGCTTGTCGCCGGGGGGAGGGAACACTGAAGCTTTCTTT
CDR3: CASSLSPGGGNTEAFF

length: 16
J: TRBJ2-6
V: TRBV5-6
size: many
D: .
DNA: TGTGCCAGCAGCTTGGCAGCAGGGCTTGGGGCCAACGTCCTGACTTTC
CDR3: CASSLAAGLGANVLTF

length: 17
J: TRBJ2-5
V: TRBV29-1
size: many
D: .
DNA: TGCAGCGTTGAAGTTTGGTCGGTGGTTGGTATCGGAGAGACCCAGTACTTC
CDR3: CSVEVWSVVGIGETQYF

length: 13
J: TRBJ2-7
V: TRBV20-1
size: many
D: .
DNA: TGCAGTGCGACCGGGCCGAGCTCCTACGAGCAGTACTTC
CDR3: CSATGPSSYEQYF

length: 17
J: TRBJ2-7
V: TRBV4-2
size: many
D: TRBD2
DNA: TGTGCCAGCAGCCAAGATCTCCTAGCGGGTGCCAACTACGAGCAGTACTTC
CDR3: CASSQDLLAGANYEQYF

length: 15
J: TRBJ2-2
V: TRBV5-1
size: many
D: TRBD2
DNA: TGCGCCAGCAGCCTCCGAAAGCGGGACTCCGGGGAGCTGTTTTTT
CDR3: CASSLRKRDSGELFF

length: 14
J: TRBJ2-5
V: TRBV24-1
size: .
D: .
DNA: TGTGCCACCAGTGTCCCCGGGGCCCTAGAGACCCAGTACTTC
CDR3: CATSVPGALETQYF

length: 15
J: TRBJ2-4
V: TRBV20-1
size: many
D: .
DNA: TGCAGTGCCACGCTCCCCCTTGCGCGGCGTGGCATTCAGTACTTC
CDR3: CSATLPLARRGIQYF

length: 16
J: TRBJ1-6
V: TRBV2
size: .
D: .
DNA: TGTGCCAGCAGTGGTAGCCGCAGGGTTCTGAATTCACCCCTCCACTTT
CDR3: CASSGSRRVLNSPLHF

length: 13
J: TRBJ1-1
V: TRBV12-3/TRBV12-4
size: few
D: .
DNA: TGTGCCAGCAGTACCCTCGGGGACCCTGAAGCTTTCTTT
CDR3: CASSTLGDPEAFF

length: 15
J: TRBJ1-3
V: TRBV6-1
size: many
D: .
DNA: TGTGCCAGCAGTGAATTTTGGGAGTCTGGAAACACCATATATTTT
CDR3: CASSEFWESGNTIYF

length: 15
J: TRBJ2-7
V: TRBV5-4
size: many
D: TRBD2
DNA: TGTGCCAGCAGCCCTGGGACTAGCTCGGCCTACGAGCAGTACTTC
CDR3: CASSPGTSSAYEQYF

length: 15
J: TRBJ2-5
V: TRBV9
size: .
D: TRBD2
DNA: TGTGCCAGCAGCGACCCCGGGACTAGTGACGAGACCCAGTACTTC
CDR3: CASSDPGTSDETQYF

length: 14
J: TRBJ2-3
V: TRBV4-1
size: many
D: .
DNA: TGCGCCAGCAGCCAGTGGGACAGCACAGATACGCAGTATTTT
CDR3: CASSQWDSTDTQYF

length: 14
J: TRBJ1-1
V: TRBV13
size: few
D: .
DNA: TGTGCCAGCAGCGAGGCCCTATGGGACACTGAAGCTTTCTTT
CDR3: CASSEALWDTEAFF

length: 17
J: TRBJ2-1
V: TRBV30
size: .
D: TRBD2
DNA: TGTGCCGGGGATATTGGGGGGGGAGTTGGTTCCTACAATGAGCAGTTCTTC
CDR3: CAGDIGGGVGSYNEQFF

length: 12
J: TRBJ2-5
V: TRBV20-1
size: many
D: .
DNA: TGCAGTGCTCCGGACCCGCGGGGGACCCAGTACTTC
CDR3: CSAPDPRGTQYF

length: 14
J: TRBJ2-7
V: TRBV7-9
size: .
D: .
DNA: TGTGCCAGCAGCTTGACATCGAGCGCCTACGAGCAGTACTTC
CDR3: CASSLTSSAYEQYF

length: 14
J: TRBJ2-7
V: TRBV27
size: .
D: TRBD2
DNA: TGTGCCAGCAGCCCAGCGGGACCCTCCTACGAGCAGTACTTC
CDR3: CASSPAGPSYEQYF

length: 14
J: TRBJ2-4
V: TRBV7-9
size: .
D: .
DNA: TGTGCCAGCAGCTTACCGGGGAAGTGGGACATTCAGTACTTC
CDR3: CASSLPGKWDIQYF

length: 16
J: TRBJ2-1
V: TRBV2
size: many
D: TRBD1
DNA: TGTGCCAGCAGTGTCGTTTTGGACAGGATGGTGAATGAGCAGTTCTTC
CDR3: CASSVVLDRMVNEQFF

length: 11
J: TRBJ2-3
V: TRBV2
size: many
D: .
DNA: TGTGCCAGCAGTCCCTTAGATACGCAGTATTTT
CDR3: CASSPLDTQYF

length: 15
J: TRBJ1-1
V: TRBV4-2
size: many
D: .
DNA: TGTGCCAGCAGCCAAGTACTTTCGGGGAACACTGAAGCTTTCTTT
CDR3: CASSQVLSGNTEAFF

length: 11
J: TRBJ2-1
V: TRBV20-1
size: once
D: .
DNA: TGCAGTGCTAGCACTAGCTATGAGCAGTTCTTC
CDR3: CSASTSYEQFF

length: 13
J: TRBJ1-4
V: TRBV2
size: few
D: TRBD1
DNA: TGTGCCAGCTCGGACAGGGGGCACGAAAAACTGTTTTTT
CDR3: CASSDRGHEKLFF

length: 13
J: TRBJ2-3
V: TRBV25-1
size: many
D: .
DNA: TGTGCCAGCAGTGAATATTCCCCAGATACGCAGTATTTT
CDR3: CASSEYSPDTQYF

length: 16
J: TRBJ2-7
V: TRBV3-1
size: .
D: .
DNA: TGTGCCAGCAGCCAAGATCAGGGACTGTCTATTCTCGAGCAGTACTTC
CDR3: CASSQDQGLSILEQYF

length: 12
J: TRBJ2-3
V: TRBV6-1
size: many
D: .
DNA: TGTGCCAGCAGCCCAGGTTTGGATACGCAGTATTTT
CDR3: CASSPGLDTQYF

length: 17
J: TRBJ2-1
V: TRBV7-6
size: .
D: TRBD1
DNA: TGTGCCAGCAGCTTAGGGCAGGGGGCTTATACCTACAATGAGCAGTTCTTC
CDR3: CASSLGQGAYTYNEQFF

length: 15
J: TRBJ2-7
V: TRBV11-2
size: .
D: TRBD2
DNA: TGTGCCAGCAGCTCCCTAGCGGGAGCTTCCTACGAGCAGTACTTC
CDR3: CASSSLAGASYEQYF

length: 13
J: TRBJ2-7
V: TRBV7-2
size: many
D: TRBD1
DNA: TGTGCCAGCAGCTGGGGACAGAGCTGGGAGCAGTACTTC
CDR3: CASSWGQSWEQYF

length: 13
J: TRBJ1-2
V: TRBV2
size: many
D: TRBD1
DNA: TGTGCCAGCGGGGACAGGGCTGGATATGGCTACACCTTC
CDR3: CASGDRAGYGYTF

length: 15
J: TRBJ2-7
V: TRBV4-2
size: many
D: .
DNA: TGTGCCAGCAGCCAAGTCGGTCCCCGGTTGGGCGAGCAGTACTTC
CDR3: CASSQVGPRLGEQYF

length: 15
J: TRBJ2-1
V: TRBV12-3/TRBV12-4
size: .
D: .
DNA: TGTGCCAGCAGTTGGGGTGGGACTCTTAGTAATGAGCAGTTCTTC
CDR3: CASSWGGTLSNEQFF

length: 13
J: TRBJ2-7
V: TRBV6-6
size: many
D: TRBD1
DNA: TGTGCCAGCACAGGGACAGGGGGCCGCGAGCAGTACTTC
CDR3: CASTGTGGREQYF

length: 12
J: TRBJ2-7
V: TRBV20-1
size: many
D: .
DNA: TGCAGTGCTGACGAAGACCCCTACGAGCAGTACTTC
CDR3: CSADEDPYEQYF

length: 14
J: TRBJ2-1
V: TRBV24-1
size: .
D: TRBD2
DNA: TGTGCCACCAGTGAAACTAGCGGCTACAATGAGCAGTTCTTC
CDR3: CATSETSGYNEQFF

length: 16
J: TRBJ2-7
V: TRBV11-2
size: many
D: .
DNA: TGTGCCAGCAGCTTTTCGACGGGCCTAGCGCGTTCCGAGCAGTACTTC
CDR3: CASSFSTGLARSEQYF

length: 16
J: TRBJ2-7
V: TRBV4-2
size: .
D: .
DNA: TGTGCCAGCAGCCAGGGACCGCCCGGGGGCGGAGACGAGCAGTACTTC
CDR3: CASSQGPPGGGDEQYF

length: 14
J: TRBJ2-7
V: TRBV27
size: .
D: TRBD1
DNA: TGTGCCAGCAGTACACAGGGGGTCGTGTACGAGCAGTACTTC
CDR3: CASSTQGVVYEQYF

length: 13
J: TRBJ2-7
V: TRBV5-6
size: few
D: .
DNA: TGTGCCAGCAGCTTGTATCCTAGCTACGAGCAGTACTTC
CDR3: CASSLYPSYEQYF

length: 14
J: TRBJ2-5
V: TRBV27
size: many
D: .
DNA: TGTGCCAGCAGTTTGGGACCCGCCCGGGAGACCCAGTACTTC
CDR3: CASSLGPARETQYF

length: 14
J: TRBJ2-1
V: TRBV24-1
size: many
D: .
DNA: TGTGCCACCATAGGCGGGACTCCCTACAATGAGCAGTTCTTC
CDR3: CATIGGTPYNEQFF